This T cell receptor (beta chain) was documented in a study of identifying expanded T cells in peripheral blood. Study-level findings and limits: Across healthy donors, higher total template counts meant significantly greater approximately two-week count variance. Roughly 1.2 clones differed between technical replicates, versus around 16 and 19 over time.

After removal of 4 bases from V and 2 bases from J, the junction contained 13 bases not matched to a gene. The CDR3 extends over 17 amino acids. The germline V gene has CDR1 SGDLS and CDR2 YYNGEE. Concerning this clone: The antigen remains undetermined.

No infections or other immune events were documented during collection. Generated by immunoSEQ multiplex PCR, the TCRdb table keeps only in-frame clones and is missing some. In the table there are 70,000 to 95,000 clones, around nine tenths of which are singletons. The TCR sequence derives from a person between 18 and 75 years old in good health. The chain employs TRBV9 and TRBJ2-7; 9 bases align to TRBD2. Material: blood. The CDR3 DNA sequence: TGTGCCAGCAGCTCCCCTGCGGGAGGGCCCCCTACCTACGAGCAGTACTTC. Encoded protein: CASSSPAGGPPTYEQYF.